These 30 T cell receptor beta chains originate from one sample sequenced in a study of blood T cell repertoires in COVID-19. Profiled with immunoSEQ multiplex PCR; TCRdb holds only in-frame clones, not every one. The table records 150,000 or so clones, roughly 87% of them present only once. Sequenced: peripheral blood. These receptors originate from a woman aged 50 to 60 with acute or convalescent COVID-19.

There are a few counts of this clone. The rearrangement joins TRBV11-2 to TRBJ2-2; 10 bases map to TRBD1. The V and J ends lost 7 bases and 5 bases, in that order; junction bases with no gene match: 7. CDR3 length: 15 amino acids. CDR1 is SGHAT and CDR2 is FQNNGV in the germline V gene. CDR3 region: CASNPGQGKTGELFF. CDR3 in DNA: TGTGCCAGCAACCCGGGACAGGGGAAAACCGGGGAGCTGTTTTTT.

This CDR3 is CAISPGTGFAPLHF. The CDR3 DNA is TGTGCCATCAGCCCCGGGACAGGGTTTGCACCCCTCCACTTT. J is TRBJ1-6 and V is TRBV10-3; 9 nucleotides align to TRBD1. The germline V gene encodes CDR1 ENHRY and CDR2 SYGVKD. There are 14 residues in the CDR3. The V gene end was trimmed by 6 bases and the J gene end by 11 bases; junction bases not matched to a gene: 8.

The CDR3 nucleotides are TGTGCCAGCAAAGACCAGGGTTGGGACACTGAAGCTTTCTTT. This encodes CASKDQGWDTEAFF. This sequence joins TRBV6-6 and TRBJ1-1; maybe TRBD1 (5 bases). Germline V gene lookup returns CDR1 MNHNY and CDR2 SVGAGI (reference sequence). Trimming removed 7 bases from V and 3 bases from J, with 15 bases in between. CDR3 size: 14 residues.

The genes are TRBV28 and TRBJ2-7; TRBD2 agrees at 7 bases. V dropped 5 bases and J dropped 6; count of bases not matched to a gene: 7. Per germline, CDR1 MDHEN and CDR2 SYDVKM. There are 13 residues in the CDR3. CDR3: CASSLSGTAEQYF. The DNA for the CDR3 is TGTGCCAGCAGTCTGAGCGGGACGGCCGAGCAGTACTTC.

This clone was recorded once. This chain joins TRBV6-2 or TRBV6-3 and TRBJ1-5; D may be TRBD1 (6 bases). The CDR3 loop spans 16 amino acids. Trimming left V 6 bases short and J 7 bases short, with 22 bases between. The germline CDR1 and CDR2 sequences are MNHEY and SVGEGT. CDR3 sequence: CASRPSRGRGGQPQHF. CDR3 bases: TGTGCCAGCAGACCTTCACGGGGGCGCGGGGGACAGCCCCAGCATTTT.

CDR3 residues: CASSMTGSYGYTF. The CDR3 DNA reads TGTGCCAGCAGCATGACAGGTAGCTATGGCTACACCTTC. The V gene is TRBV11-3, the J gene TRBJ1-2; perhaps TRBD1 as D (6 bases). Trimming took 5 bases from V and 4 from J, leaving 11 bases between them. Germline loops: CDR1 SGHNT, CDR2 YENEEA. This CDR3 is built from 13 residues.

The gene calls are TRBV4-3 and TRBJ2-1; 7 positions match TRBD2. The CDR3 extends over 16 amino acids. The J segment lost 8 bases and the V segment lost 0 bases, leaving 10 bases of the junction unmatched. Germline CDR1 is LGHNA and CDR2 is YSLEER. The chain's CDR3 is CASSQEWGGAAYEQFF. The CDR3 DNA is TGCGCCAGCAGCCAAGAGTGGGGGGGAGCGGCCTATGAGCAGTTCTTC.

This clone was counted a single time. The rearrangement links TRBV11-2 to TRBJ2-5; 13 nucleotides match TRBD2. CDR1 and CDR2 from the germline V gene are SGHAT and FQNNGV. The CDR3 is 15 residues long. The trim removed 7 bases at V and 5 bases at J, leaving 7 bases unmatched. This chain's CDR3 is CASTWTSGRWETQYF. CDR3 nucleotide sequence: TGTGCCAGCACCTGGACTAGCGGGAGATGGGAGACCCAGTACTTC.

This chain uses TRBV6-2 or TRBV6-3 with TRBJ1-5, with 9 bases matching TRBD1. Trimming cost V 5 bases and J 7 bases; bases outside gene matches: 3. This CDR3 has 13 amino acids. CDR1 and CDR2 (germline): MNHEY, SVGEGT. CDR3 coding DNA: TGTGCCAGCAGTGGGACAGGGCAACAGCCCCAGCATTTT. The encoded protein is CASSGTGQQPQHF.

The CDR3 bases are TGCGCCAGCAGCCAAGCCCTCTCTGGAAACACCATATATTTT. This encodes CASSQALSGNTIYF. The rearrangement joins TRBV4-3 to TRBJ1-3; no clear D gene. CDR1 LGHNA and CDR2 YSLEER come from the germline V gene. The CDR3 consists of 14 residues. The V gene lost 1 base and the J gene lost 0 bases, with 4 bases spanning the gap.

The V and J genes are TRBV12-5 and TRBJ1-1; TRBD1 agrees at 7 bases. V was clipped by 6 bases and J by 0 bases; unmatched bases: 7. Germline CDR1 reads LGHNT; CDR2 reads FRNRAP. The CDR3 is 15 amino acids. In DNA form, the CDR3 reads TGTGCTAGTGGCCCTGGGACAGCCTTGAACACTGAAGCTTTCTTT. The encoded protein is CASGPGTALNTEAFF.

This chain links TRBV27 with TRBJ2-3; a weak D match, TRBD1 (5 bases). V lost 5 bases and J 0 bases, leaving 15 bases between the germline ends. CDR1 MNHEY and CDR2 SMNVEV come from the germline V gene (reference sequence). The CDR3 totals 16 residues. CDR3 loop: CASSPQGLESTDTQYF. The CDR3 DNA is TGTGCCAGCAGTCCCCAGGGTCTGGAAAGCACAGATACGCAGTATTTT.

The chain couples TRBV27 to TRBJ2-7; D ambiguous. The V gene lost 2 bases and the J gene lost 1 base, with 6 bases spanning the gap. CDR1 and CDR2 from the germline V gene are MNHEY and SMNVEV (reference sequence). CDR3 size: 13 residues. CDR3: CASSLDTSYEQYF. The CDR3, as DNA: TGTGCCAGCAGTTTAGACACTTCCTACGAGCAGTACTTC.

The genes are TRBV19 and TRBJ1-1; perhaps TRBD1 as D (5 bases). V was shortened by 6 bases and J by 1 base, with 6 bases between the two germline ends. The CDR3 extends over 12 amino acids. Germline CDR1 and CDR2: LNHDA and SQIVND (reference sequence). The DNA for the CDR3 is TGTGCCAGTAGGGGGGGGAACACTGAAGCTTTCTTT. The encoded protein is CASRGGNTEAFF.

In its sample, this clone was seen a few times. The gene calls are TRBV12-3 or TRBV12-4 and TRBJ1-1, with D possibly TRBD1 on 5 matching bases. The CDR3 is 12 amino acids. V was pared by 5 bases and J by 7 bases, with 11 bases between. CDR3 nucleotides: TGTGCCAGCAGTCCCCCCAGGGTTGAAGCTTTCTTT. Amino acids: CASSPPRVEAFF.

V is TRBV5-1 and J is TRBJ1-3, with D unresolved. The CDR3 covers 13 residues. Trimming cost V 6 bases and J 2 bases, with 9 bases left between them. Germline V lookup: CDR1 SGHRS, CDR2 YFSETQ. This CDR3 reads CASMGSPGNTIYF. The CDR3 nucleotides read TGCGCCAGCATGGGCTCTCCTGGAAACACCATATATTTT.

V gene TRBV10-3 combines with J gene TRBJ1-6; tentatively, D is TRBD1 (5 bases). CDR3 length: 15 residues. Trimming took off 4 bases at V and 7 bases at J, with 14 bases between the two ends. CDR1 and CDR2 from the germline V gene are ENHRY and SYGVKD. The CDR3 sequence is CAISAAPGENSPLHF. DNA for the CDR3: TGTGCCATCAGTGCCGCCCCGGGGGAAAATTCACCCCTCCACTTT.

The chain joins TRBV29-1 to TRBJ2-7, with TRBD1 matching 9 bases. The germline gives CDR1 SQVTM, CDR2 ANQGSEA. After removal of 6 bases from V and 4 bases from J, the junction contained 10 bases not matched to a gene. This CDR3 comprises 14 residues. The chain's CDR3 is CSVAGQGSGYEQYF. CDR3 in DNA: TGCAGCGTGGCGGGACAGGGCAGCGGGTACGAGCAGTACTTC.

The rearrangement joins TRBV30 to TRBJ1-2, with 11 bases matching TRBD1. Trimming took 3 bases from V and 5 from J; bases not matched to a gene: 11. Germline loops: CDR1 GTSNPN, CDR2 SVGIG (reference sequence). There are 16 residues in the CDR3. Here the CDR3 DNA reads TGTGCCTGGAGCGCTGGGACAGGGGGGCTATGGTATGGCTACACCTTC. It yields the protein CAWSAGTGGLWYGYTF. Complete variable domain (other parts from reference TRBV30 and TRBJ1-2): SQTIHQWPATLVQPVGSPLSLECTVEGTSNPNLYWYRQAAGRGLQLLFYSVGIGQISSEVPQNLSASRPQDRQFILSSKKLLLSDSGFYLCAWSAGTGGLWYGYTFGSGTRLTVV.

The chain joins TRBV21-1 to TRBJ1-5; whether TRBD1, the table's D call, matches the DNA was not checked. TRBV21-1 is reported as a pseudogene. This CDR3 region has 15 residues. CDR3: CASSKTAGPNQPQHF. The CDR3 nucleotides read TGTGCCAGCAGCAAAACGGCAGGGCCCAATCAGCCCCAGCATTTT.

The genes are TRBV19 and TRBJ2-7; D is perhaps TRBD1 (6 bases). The CDR3 length is 15 residues. V was clipped by 6 bases and J by 0 bases, with 15 bases between them. Germline CDR1 reads LNHDA; CDR2 reads SQIVND (reference sequence). The CDR3 reads CASRERQASSYEQYF. The CDR3 DNA follows: TGTGCCAGTAGAGAAAGACAGGCGAGCTCCTACGAGCAGTACTTC.

The chain employs TRBV29-1 and TRBJ2-7; D gene ambiguous. The CDR3 runs to 12 residues. Germline loops: CDR1 SQVTM, CDR2 ANQGSEA. Trimming took 1 base from V and 0 from J, leaving 4 bases between them. The CDR3 nucleotides read TGCAGCGTTGAAGGTAGCTCCTACGAGCAGTACTTC. Protein sequence: CSVEGSSYEQYF.

The CDR3 DNA reads as TGTGCCAGCACTAATCCAGTAGGGGCAGTGTTCTTC. Its protein is CASTNPVGAVFF. The chain recombines TRBV7-9 with TRBJ2-1; D possibly corresponds to TRBD1 (5 bases). The CDR3 totals 12 residues. Germline V gene lookup returns CDR1 SEHNR and CDR2 FQNEAQ (reference sequence). V lost 7 bases and J lost 15, with 19 bases in between.

V usage is TRBV11-3 and J usage is TRBJ2-6, with D tentatively TRBD1 (6 bases). The germline gives CDR1 SGHNT, CDR2 YENEEA. The CDR3 contains 16 residues. The V and J ends lost 1 base and 1 base respectively, with 8 bases between them. Written as DNA, the CDR3 is TGTGCCAGCAGCTTAGTAACAGGGTCTGGGGCCAACGTCCTGACTTTC. Its protein is CASSLVTGSGANVLTF.

This clone was observed once. The chain employs TRBV4-3 and TRBJ2-3; TRBD2 agrees at 11 bases. From germline, CDR1 is LGHNA and CDR2 YSLEER. The J segment lost 6 bases and the V segment lost 2 bases, leaving 4 bases of the junction unmatched. The CDR3 sequence is 15 residues long. DNA of the CDR3: TGCGCCAGCAGCCAAACTAGCGGGAGTGGTGATACGCAGTATTTT. Translation: CASSQTSGSGDTQYF.

The chain couples TRBV7-3 to TRBJ2-7, with D possibly being TRBD1 (6 bases). Per the germline V gene, CDR1 is SGHTA and CDR2 is FQGTGA. Trimming took 1 base from V and 3 from J, leaving 7 bases between them. This CDR3 is built from 13 residues. This chain's CDR3 is CASSLNRDYEQYF. DNA of the CDR3: TGTGCCAGCAGCTTAAACAGGGACTACGAGCAGTACTTC.

In DNA form, the CDR3 reads TGTGCCAGCAGCCAAGGACTAGCGTCTAGCACAGATACGCAGTATTTT. Translation: CASSQGLASSTDTQYF. V usage is TRBV11-1 and J usage is TRBJ2-3, with 9 bases that match TRBD2. The CDR3 is 16 amino acids. V shed 5 bases, J shed 0 bases, and the junction held 6 bases outside the gene matches. Germline V gives CDR1 SGHAT, CDR2 FQDESV (reference sequence).

This clone has a single count. V gene TRBV7-2 combines with J gene TRBJ2-1; 8 positions agree with TRBD1. V was pared by 5 bases and J by 6 bases, with 9 bases of the junction left unmatched. The CDR3 runs to 15 residues. Germline CDR1 is SGHTA and CDR2 is FQGNSA. The CDR3 nucleotides read TGTGCCAGCAGCCCGGGGACAGGTTGGGGCAATGAGCAGTTCTTC. Its translation: CASSPGTGWGNEQFF.

The V and J genes are TRBV30 and TRBJ2-2; a weak D match, TRBD1 (5 bases). V lost 0 bases, J lost 6 bases, and 11 bases lay in between. This CDR3 region has 14 residues. Germline-derived CDR1 and CDR2 are GTSNPN and SVGIG (reference sequence). CDR3 coding DNA: TGTGCCTGGAGTGTAGGCAGGGTTTCCGGGGAGCTGTTTTTT. Protein product: CAWSVGRVSGELFF.

The rearrangement joins TRBV24-1 to TRBJ1-5; 7 bases are a match to TRBD1. J lost 4 bases, V lost 4 bases, and 6 bases had no gene match. The germline gives CDR1 KGHDR, CDR2 SFDVKD. The CDR3 has 15 residues. In DNA, the CDR3 is TGTGCCACCAGTGAATCAGGGGGAAGTAATCAGCCCCAGCATTTT. It specifies CATSESGGSNQPQHF.